This T cell receptor (beta chain) was sequenced during a study of cytomegalovirus exposure and HLA in healthy donors (dated by TCRdb to about 2017). With respect to the entire study: According to an earlier analysis of 587 of the donors, roughly 180 million T cells yielded 120 million or so unique TCR beta sequences and about 280 Gb of sequence data. A later genetic analysis took genome-wide SNP genotypes for about three fifths of the 666 donors and used that subset as a discovery cohort. Roughly 300 gigabases of sequencing data and around 85 million unique TCR sequences made up an early release that covered 500 to 700 HLA-typed donors. Every discovery cohort repertoire had been produced on one sequencing platform. Typing coverage differed by locus: A, B, C, DRB1 and DQB1 were typed in about 620-630 donors, DQA1 in about 500, DPA1 in some 570, and DPB1 in 472. In the later analysis, no new phenotypic data were used to find candidate immune exposures; instead, reliance was placed on TCR beta sequences and their occurrence across donors. The study aimed to test whether signatures of past pathogen exposure could be identified by cataloging public T cell receptors. Roughly five DR-DQ haplotypes were handled as single units for association and clustering because linkage in the cohort was strong. In an earlier analysis of a few hundred of the donors, high-throughput TCR beta sequencing was used to judge whether each TCR beta V gene segment behaved as functional or pseudogenic. The study combined high-throughput TCR immunosequencing, statistical association of individual TCRs with disease status, and machine learning to predict cytomegalovirus infection status. Alongside the repertoire data, information on donor age, sex, ethnicity and CMV serostatus was compiled. Across 300 to 500 genotyped donors of the cohort, an average of approximately 200,000 unique TCR beta nucleotide sequences per donor were sequenced, and approximately 17% of those sequences were non-productive. The study used immunosequencing to profile the T cell repertoires of 670 or so subjects and linked those repertoires to cytomegalovirus serostatus. Of the roughly 420 genotyped donors, 81% were placed in the genetic ancestry cluster associated with self-reported Caucasian donors. Both class I and class II loci were covered by HLA typing, at four-digit resolution. A separate validation cohort of more than 100 different subjects was used in addition to the 666-subject first cohort. In a later analysis, previously published TCR beta repertoires from 666 donors were re-analyzed and high-resolution HLA genotyping was added so that TCR occurrence patterns could be studied. Beyond this particular receptor, the publication reports: V-gene and J-gene trimming of TCR beta chains was associated with a missense DCLRE1C variant in a later genetic analysis, and the association was replicated in an independent cohort. Cytomegalovirus status was reported to be diagnosed by the classifier with high specificity and sensitivity in both the original and validation cohorts. An earlier analysis of roughly 570 of the donors showed that most TCR beta V segments appeared in productive rearrangements either about 87% or about 30% of the time, which broadly matched IMGT annotations. Compared with equally common non-associated chains, HLA-associated TCR beta chains in a later analysis were more clonally expanded and had lower generation probabilities. Across donors, most TCR sequences were observed very rarely, whereas some public TCRs were present in many individuals. In vitro tests confirmed that a few of the cytomegalovirus-associated TCR beta chains recognize cytomegalovirus antigens. A later analysis found that most CMV-associated TCR beta chains appeared HLA-restricted, with HLA associations seemingly driven largely by CMV exposure. The study gave a list of roughly 150 TCR beta chains associated with cytomegalovirus. The cohort was sequenced for TCR beta chains only, and without alpha or paired-chain data the features that could be detected were limited. Some IMGT-functional V segments, including TRBV6-2 and TRBV6-3, could not be distinguished by the 87-base-pair reads and were therefore excluded. Because counts were too low, seventeen rarely observed V segments, including chromosome 9 orphons, were excluded from the earlier analysis of several hundred of the donors. A further reported finding was that TCR beta sequences accurately predicted the HLA-A and HLA-B alleles for most subjects in the first cohort. A later analysis found that TCR association rates varied across HLA loci, with DRB1 alleles showing the most associated TCRs and HLA-C alleles the fewest. Because HLA typing was unavailable for some donors at each locus, only the typed subset was used in association tests. When HLA alleles, especially DR and DQ, strongly co-occurred, attributing TCR associations to individual alleles was difficult. In a later analysis, 15,000 to 20,000 TCR beta sequences were associated with specific HLA alleles at a false discovery rate of 0.05. Sequencing depth was assumed to be roughly uniform across donors in the presence/absence analyses, though that assumption may not hold. A group of highly shared sequence variants was considered likely to be a technical artifact of the sequencing pipeline. Linkage disequilibrium might explain the correlated functional status among segregating V segments, but an unknown experimental factor could not be ruled out. It was suggested by the authors that the approach could potentially be generalized to other disease states and immunological phenotypes. The only immune exposure information available for the cohort was CMV serostatus. A later analysis reported that several top co-occurrence clusters appeared linked to parvovirus B19, influenza, CMV and Epstein-Barr virus. In a later genetic analysis, fewer N-insertions in productive TCRs were reported among donors in an Asian-associated ancestry cluster than the roughly 640-donor mean.

Taken from cysteine to phenylalanine, the CDR3 has 15 residues. The only DNA kept is the CDR3, 45 bases in frame from the first base. The germline ends are 18 bases apart after V is trimmed by 6 bases and J by 4 bases. Based on the germline V gene (reference sequence), the CDR1 and CDR2 sequences are LNHDA and SQIVND. Library generation was performed with the immunoSEQ multiplex PCR assay. The multiplex PCR relied on a mix of 60 forward primers for TCR Vbeta segments and 13 reverse primers for TCR Jbeta segments. A multiplex PCR assay on genomic DNA amplified the CDR3 region of rearranged TCR beta genes. On the Illumina HiSeq System, the amplified TCR beta libraries were sequenced as 87-base-pair reads. The published analysis was carried out like this. In a later analysis, some 80 million unique TCR beta chains were counted across the approximately 670 repertoires, and roughly 11 million of these chains were shared by at least two donors. To remove PCR and sequencing errors, raw reads were error-corrected and collapsed into unique sequences using a nearest-neighbor algorithm that merged closely related sequences. To assign V, D and J gene segments, CDR3 sequences were aligned to IMGT reference sequences. For a sequence to be retained, at least a six-nucleotide match to both a V gene segment and a J gene segment was required. A rearrangement was called productive if the CDR3 had no stop codons and remained in frame with V and J, and every other rearrangement was called non-productive. CDR3 was defined by IMGT convention, running from the second conserved V-encoded cysteine to the conserved J-encoded phenylalanine. Sequences without an unambiguous match to a single V gene segment were excluded from the earlier analysis of 450 to 750 of the donors. An earlier analysis of a few hundred of the donors called V segments functional above 56.7% productive rearrangements and segregating when the between-donor standard deviation exceeded 5%. A statistical classification framework was built for diagnosing cytomegalovirus status from the catalog of TCR beta chain sequences. In a later analysis, TCR nucleotide sequences were compared against IMGT/GENE-DB human TR gene sequences so that V and J genes could be assigned. Using the TCRdist pipeline, a later analysis assigned CDR3 sequences along with most-parsimonious VDJ recombination scenarios. In a later analysis, each TCR beta chain was defined by its CDR3 amino acid sequence together with its V-gene family, and reads without a unique V-gene family were excluded. In a later analysis, a few hundred highly shared, low-generation-probability nucleotide sequences were removed to address suspected cross-contamination and a sequencing artifact. In a later analysis, a clonal expansion index for each public chain was calculated from normalized within-repertoire ranks of inferred template counts. In a later analysis, generation probabilities were computed with a VDJ recombination model fitted to out-of-frame rearrangements, and the resulting probabilities were checked against IGoR. In a later analysis, hypergeometric tests were used to score TCR-TCR, TCR-HLA and TCR-CMV co-occurrence, with a repertoire-size bias correction applied to TCR pairs. A later analysis estimated false discovery rates by permuting HLA or CMV assignments 20 times. In a later analysis, co-occurring TCRs were grouped with DBSCAN, and TCRdist sequence similarity was added when clustering was performed within HLA-allele-positive subsets. Repertoires with fewer than 30,000 or more than 120,000 public chains were left out of co-occurrence clustering, as were about 5 repertoires with anomalous nucleotide sharing. Drawn from immuneACCESS, this table holds only the in-frame rearrangements with V and J called that TCRdb kept. Clones are partly lost; checked studies trace under half to an unresolved V gene and leave the rest unexplained. V, J and clone size reflect that table, while D and trimming were determined from the DNA. This sample holds 200,000 or so clones; about 90% were observed only once. The biggest ten clones account for around 0.21% of the sample.

In total, roughly 710 healthy bone marrow donors made up the cohort. At the time of sampling, every cohort member was nominally healthy, though immune exposures that went unrecorded were likely present. The donor was CMV seronegative and was included in the group of over 300 seronegative cohort members. A peripheral blood sample was collected from each donor, and TCR beta sequencing was performed on peripheral blood mononuclear cells. Genomic DNA was extracted from the blood cell samples with the Qiagen DNeasy Blood Extraction Kit. Concerning this clone: Its specific antigen is unknown. Base qualities are missing; no much larger clone stands one base away.

The receptor was derived from a girl in the first two years of life in good health and CMV-seronegative. The chain was built from TRBV19 and TRBJ1-2; no D gene call is confident. Sequencing was done on a sample of PBMCs. The nucleotide sequence reads as follows: TGTGCCAGTAGCCCCACGACGTGGGGAGGCTATGGCTACACCTTC. It is translated as CASSPTTWGGYGYTF.